The rows below give T cell receptor beta chains drawn from one sample of a study of shared clonotypes between healthy human individuals. Clones were read by immunoSEQ multiplex PCR, and TCRdb kept only the in-frame ones, dropping some. Among a few million clones listed, around 90% were seen once. Specimen: naive CD4+ T cells sorted from blood. All receptors come from a man between 18 and 29 years old in good health. Each CDR3 is given with its conserved first and last residue. The D gene is left open where the match is weak. For some rows the clone size is stated as once, few or many, or as a class when expanded; others skip it.

CDR3aa	CDR3nt	abundance	v_gene	j_gene	d_gene
CASSPNFSSLNEQFF	TGTGCCAGCTCACCAAACTTTTCTAGCCTGAATGAGCAGTTCTTC	NA	TRBV18	TRBJ2-1	NA
CASSPWGREDQPQHF	TGTGCCAGCAGCCCCTGGGGCAGGGAGGATCAGCCCCAGCATTTT	NA	TRBV5-8	TRBJ1-5	NA
CASSAGTGDYEQYF	TGTGCCAGCAGCGCCGGGACAGGGGACTACGAGCAGTACTTC	NA	TRBV28	TRBJ2-7	TRBD1
CASKNERGYSTDTQYF	TGTGCCAGCAAGAACGAGCGGGGGTACAGCACAGATACGCAGTATTTT	NA	TRBV2	TRBJ2-3	TRBD2
CASSLASGSAGGYNEQFF	TGCGCCAGCAGCTTGGCTAGCGGGAGTGCCGGTGGCTACAATGAGCAGTTCTTC	NA	TRBV5-1	TRBJ2-1	TRBD2
CASSSARLAGVTGELFF	TGTGCCAGCAGCTCTGCAAGACTAGCGGGAGTCACCGGGGAGCTGTTTTTT	NA	TRBV5-4	TRBJ2-2	TRBD2
CASSQGRALATPDTQYF	TGCGCCAGCAGCCAAGGACGTGCACTAGCCACCCCAGATACGCAGTATTTT	once	TRBV4-1	TRBJ2-3	NA
CASSPLRGQGNTEAFF	TGTGCCAGCTCACCACTCCGGGGACAGGGGAACACTGAAGCTTTCTTT	few	TRBV18	TRBJ1-1	TRBD1
CASSLVGQGRSGELFF	TGTGCCAGCAGCTTGGTGGGACAGGGGAGGTCCGGGGAGCTGTTTTTT	NA	TRBV5-6	TRBJ2-2	TRBD1
CASSKTTGEYNQPQHF	TGTGCCAGTAGTAAGACGACAGGGGAATACAATCAGCCCCAGCATTTT	NA	TRBV19	TRBJ1-5	TRBD1
CASSLSRATNEKLFF	TGTGCCAGCAGTTTAAGCAGGGCTACTAATGAAAAACTGTTTTTT	NA	TRBV28	TRBJ1-4	NA
CASSEEITDTQYF	TGTGCCAGCAGTGAGGAGATCACAGATACGCAGTATTTT	NA	TRBV2	TRBJ2-3	NA
CASSSGGSATYNEQFF	TGTGCCAGCTCATCCGGAGGGAGTGCAACCTACAATGAGCAGTTCTTC	NA	TRBV18	TRBJ2-1	NA
CASSLPGQGNYEQYF	TGTGCCAGCAGTTTACCGGGACAGGGCAACTACGAGCAGTACTTC	NA	TRBV6-6	TRBJ2-7	TRBD1
CASRPKVTGGEPQHF	TGTGCCAGCAGGCCAAAAGTCACAGGGGGTGAGCCCCAGCATTTT	once	TRBV21-1	TRBJ1-5	NA
CASSPLNADTQYF	TGCGCCAGCAGCCCGCTAAACGCAGATACGCAGTATTTT	once	TRBV4-3	TRBJ2-3	NA
CASSEVGARQVFF	TGTGCCAGCAGTGAAGTCGGTGCACGACAGGTCTTCTTT	NA	TRBV6-1	TRBJ1-1	NA
CASSLANGADTQYF	TGCGCCAGCAGCTTGGCCAACGGGGCAGATACGCAGTATTTT	NA	TRBV5-1	TRBJ2-3	NA
CASSQLAGNSYEQYF	TGCGCCAGCAGCCAGCTAGCGGGTAACTCCTACGAGCAGTACTTC	NA	TRBV5-1	TRBJ2-7	TRBD2
CASSYIGGLDSPLHF	TGTGCCAGCAGTTACATCGGGGGGCTAGATTCACCCCTCCACTTT	NA	TRBV6-5	TRBJ1-6	NA
CASSVRTVGGETQYF	TGCGCCAGCAGCGTTCGGACGGTGGGGGGAGAGACCCAGTACTTC	NA	TRBV5-1	TRBJ2-5	NA
CASRGAGGPYEQYF	TGTGCCAGCAGAGGGGCGGGAGGCCCCTACGAGCAGTACTTC	NA	TRBV6-1	TRBJ2-7	TRBD2
CASSRARAAWDSPLHF	TGTGCCAGCAGCCGGGCCCGTGCCGCGTGGGATTCACCCCTCCACTTT	NA	TRBV11-2	TRBJ1-6	NA
CATSRLDRDGNTIYF	TGTGCCACCAGCAGACTTGACAGGGATGGAAACACCATATATTTT	NA	TRBV15	TRBJ1-3	TRBD1
CASSLDDSRYGYTF	TGCGCCAGCAGCTTGGACGACAGCCGCTATGGCTACACCTTC	NA	TRBV5-1	TRBJ1-2	NA
CASSTGQTYEQYF	TGCGCCAGCAGCACGGGACAGACCTACGAGCAGTACTTC	NA	TRBV5-1	TRBJ2-7	TRBD1
CASTGQAFSGANVLTF	TGTGCCAGCACCGGACAGGCATTCTCTGGGGCCAACGTCCTGACTTTC	NA	TRBV11-2	TRBJ2-6	TRBD1
CATSGRGRGQLATNEKLFF	TGTGCCACCAGCGGAAGAGGCCGCGGACAGTTGGCAACTAATGAAAAACTGTTTTTT	NA	TRBV15	TRBJ1-4	NA
CASKSGDRLFTGELFF	TGTGCCAGTAAGTCCGGGGACAGACTTTTCACCGGGGAGCTGTTTTTT	NA	TRBV19	TRBJ2-2	TRBD1
CASSVALEKGQTEAFF	TGTGCCAGCAGCGTAGCGCTCGAAAAAGGGCAGACTGAAGCTTTCTTT	NA	TRBV9	TRBJ1-1	NA
CASSSLAGADGELFF	TGTGCTAGCAGTTCGTTAGCGGGAGCGGACGGGGAGCTGTTTTTT	NA	TRBV7-7	TRBJ2-2	TRBD2